The rows below give T cell receptor beta chains drawn from one sample of a study of human T cells and chemical hapten exposure. Using its own MiXCR run on the RACE reads, TCRdb lists one record per CDR3 protein. The table lists about 46,000 distinct CDR3 sequences, about a tenth of them singletons, with 14% in the top ten. The sequences come from whole blood, collected in connection with sensitization to the hapten diphenylcyclopropenone (DPC). The receptor source for this set is a woman in her 40s with alopecia areata. Some clones in this sample may be carry-over from other donors' samples. CDR3s include the opening cysteine and the closing phenylalanine or tryptophan. D genes are given only for firm matches. Expanded clones get a size class; other rows say once, few or many, or leave the size out.

j_call: TRBJ2-7; v_call: TRBV29-1; d_call: NA; clone_size: many; cdr3_aa: CSVAAGAHYEQYF; cdr3_nt: TGCAGCGTTGCGGCTGGTGCCCACTACGAGCAGTACTTC
j_call: TRBJ1-4; v_call: TRBV28; d_call: NA; clone_size: many; cdr3_aa: CASSLLQGLDEKLFF; cdr3_nt: TGTGCCAGCAGTTTACTTCAGGGGCTTGATGAAAAACTGTTTTTT
j_call: TRBJ1-5; v_call: TRBV6-2/TRBV6-3; d_call: NA; clone_size: many; cdr3_aa: CATTARNSNQPQHF; cdr3_nt: TGTGCCACCACGGCACGGAATAGCAATCAGCCCCAGCATTTT
j_call: TRBJ2-5; v_call: TRBV7-7; d_call: NA; clone_size: many; cdr3_aa: CASSLNLGSETQYF; cdr3_nt: TGTGCCAGCAGCTTAAATTTGGGAAGCGAGACCCAGTACTTC
j_call: TRBJ2-5; v_call: TRBV12-3/TRBV12-4; d_call: NA; clone_size: many; cdr3_aa: CASQGAGGETQYF; cdr3_nt: TGTGCCAGCCAAGGGGCCGGCGGAGAGACCCAGTACTTC
j_call: TRBJ2-7; v_call: TRBV12-3/TRBV12-4; d_call: TRBD1; clone_size: many; cdr3_aa: CASSPTGTGDYEQYF; cdr3_nt: TGTGCCAGCAGTCCTACCGGGACAGGTGACTACGAGCAGTACTTC
j_call: TRBJ2-2; v_call: TRBV12-3/TRBV12-4; d_call: NA; clone_size: few; cdr3_aa: CASTPSGAGGELFF; cdr3_nt: TGTGCCAGCACCCCTTCTGGGGCCGGCGGGGAGCTGTTTTTT
j_call: TRBJ1-1; v_call: TRBV6-4; d_call: TRBD1; clone_size: many; cdr3_aa: CASSDGTETSQAFF; cdr3_nt: TGTGCCAGCAGTGACGGGACAGAGACCTCTCAAGCTTTCTTT
j_call: TRBJ2-3; v_call: TRBV18; d_call: NA; clone_size: many; cdr3_aa: CASSESTGTDTQYF; cdr3_nt: TGTGCCAGCTCGGAGTCCACCGGCACAGATACGCAGTATTTT
j_call: TRBJ1-1; v_call: TRBV4-1; d_call: NA; clone_size: NA; cdr3_aa: CASSQDLEAFF; cdr3_nt: TGCGCCAGCAGCCAAGATCTTGAAGCTTTCTTT
j_call: TRBJ1-6; v_call: TRBV11-2; d_call: NA; clone_size: many; cdr3_aa: CASSLEPQGVSYNSPLHF; cdr3_nt: TGTGCCAGCAGCTTGGAACCTCAGGGCGTCTCCTATAATTCACCCCTCCACTTT
j_call: TRBJ2-1; v_call: TRBV9; d_call: NA; clone_size: few; cdr3_aa: CASSVARVAKEQFF; cdr3_nt: TGTGCCAGCAGCGTAGCCAGGGTAGCGAAAGAGCAGTTCTTC
j_call: TRBJ2-5; v_call: TRBV10-3; d_call: NA; clone_size: NA; cdr3_aa: CAISRQLTVQETQYF; cdr3_nt: TGTGCCATCAGCCGTCAACTCACAGTCCAAGAGACCCAGTACTTC
j_call: TRBJ2-1; v_call: TRBV5-1; d_call: TRBD2; clone_size: many; cdr3_aa: CASSLAKRGPSYNEQFF; cdr3_nt: TGCGCCAGCAGCTTGGCCAAGCGGGGGCCCTCCTACAATGAGCAGTTCTTC
j_call: TRBJ1-1; v_call: TRBV4-1; d_call: TRBD1; clone_size: few; cdr3_aa: CASSQDRGTGAVEAFF; cdr3_nt: TGCGCCAGCAGCCAAGATCGCGGGACAGGGGCAGTTGAAGCTTTCTTT
j_call: TRBJ1-1; v_call: TRBV3-1; d_call: NA; clone_size: few; cdr3_aa: CASSPPRAANAEAFF; cdr3_nt: TGTGCCAGCAGCCCACCCCGGGCAGCCAACGCTGAAGCTTTCTTT
j_call: TRBJ2-7; v_call: TRBV5-1; d_call: TRBD1; clone_size: many; cdr3_aa: CASSLETGGGYEQYF; cdr3_nt: TGCGCCAGCAGCTTGGAGACAGGGGGAGGCTACGAGCAGTACTTC
j_call: TRBJ2-1; v_call: TRBV7-9; d_call: NA; clone_size: many; cdr3_aa: CASSLGVNEQFF; cdr3_nt: TGTGCCAGCAGCTTGGGAGTCAATGAGCAGTTCTTC
j_call: TRBJ1-5; v_call: TRBV6-6; d_call: NA; clone_size: few; cdr3_aa: CASSFYPAGDQPQHF; cdr3_nt: TGTGCCAGCAGTTTCTATCCGGCAGGGGATCAGCCCCAGCATTTT
j_call: TRBJ2-7; v_call: TRBV4-2; d_call: TRBD1; clone_size: many; cdr3_aa: CASSRGQDSYEQYF; cdr3_nt: TGTGCCAGCAGCCGAGGACAGGACTCCTACGAGCAGTACTTC
j_call: TRBJ1-5; v_call: TRBV7-2; d_call: NA; clone_size: many; cdr3_aa: CASSSPYSNQPQHF; cdr3_nt: TGTGCCAGCAGCTCACCGTATAGCAATCAGCCCCAGCATTTT
j_call: TRBJ2-7; v_call: TRBV4-1; d_call: NA; clone_size: many; cdr3_aa: CASSQEVGPYEQYF; cdr3_nt: TGCGCCAGCAGCCAAGAAGTAGGCCCCTACGAGCAGTACTTC
j_call: TRBJ1-6; v_call: TRBV4-1; d_call: NA; clone_size: NA; cdr3_aa: CASSQGLLLNSPLHF; cdr3_nt: TGCGCCAGCAGCCAGGGGCTCCTCCTAAATTCACCCCTCCACTTT
j_call: TRBJ2-1; v_call: TRBV20-1; d_call: NA; clone_size: few; cdr3_aa: CGVGLAYNEQFF; cdr3_nt: TGCGGTGTTGGGCTAGCCTACAATGAGCAGTTCTTC
j_call: TRBJ1-1; v_call: TRBV7-9; d_call: NA; clone_size: NA; cdr3_aa: CASSYARDEAFF; cdr3_nt: TGTGCCAGCAGCTATGCCCGAGATGAAGCTTTCTTT
j_call: TRBJ1-5; v_call: TRBV2; d_call: NA; clone_size: NA; cdr3_aa: CASMGGSSRNQPQHF; cdr3_nt: TGTGCCAGCATGGGGGGCAGTTCTCGCAATCAGCCCCAGCATTTT
j_call: TRBJ1-1; v_call: TRBV29-1; d_call: NA; clone_size: few; cdr3_aa: CSVEDFGQLNTEAFF; cdr3_nt: TGCAGCGTTGAAGATTTTGGACAGCTGAACACTGAAGCTTTCTTT
j_call: TRBJ2-1; v_call: TRBV7-2; d_call: NA; clone_size: few; cdr3_aa: CASSLAPYNEQFF; cdr3_nt: TGTGCCAGCAGCTTGGCGCCTTACAATGAGCAGTTCTTC
j_call: TRBJ2-1; v_call: TRBV7-2; d_call: NA; clone_size: few; cdr3_aa: CASSLGELGDKDNEQFF; cdr3_nt: TGTGCCAGCAGCTTAGGCGAGTTGGGGGACAAAGACAATGAGCAGTTCTTC
j_call: TRBJ2-3; v_call: TRBV7-6; d_call: TRBD2; clone_size: many; cdr3_aa: CASSLPFLGGKKNTQYF; cdr3_nt: TGTGCCAGCAGCTTACCTTTCCTGGGGGGGAAAAAAAACACGCAGTATTTT
j_call: TRBJ1-2; v_call: TRBV5-1; d_call: NA; clone_size: many; cdr3_aa: CASSLESGRTYGYTF; cdr3_nt: TGCGCCAGCAGCTTGGAGTCAGGGCGTACCTATGGCTACACCTTC
j_call: TRBJ1-1; v_call: TRBV10-3; d_call: NA; clone_size: NA; cdr3_aa: CAISHQQANTEAFF; cdr3_nt: TGTGCCATCAGCCATCAACAAGCGAACACTGAAGCTTTCTTT
j_call: TRBJ1-6; v_call: TRBV6-5; d_call: NA; clone_size: many; cdr3_aa: CATARQDSPLHF; cdr3_nt: TGTGCCACCGCCCGACAGGATTCACCCCTCCACTTT
j_call: TRBJ2-7; v_call: TRBV19; d_call: TRBD2; clone_size: few; cdr3_aa: CASSIAQGGFYEQYF; cdr3_nt: TGTGCCAGTAGTATAGCGCAGGGAGGGTTCTACGAGCAGTACTTC
j_call: TRBJ1-3; v_call: TRBV7-2; d_call: NA; clone_size: NA; cdr3_aa: CASSRSSGNTIYF; cdr3_nt: TGTGCCAGCAGTCGGAGCTCTGGAAACACCATATATTTT
j_call: TRBJ2-1; v_call: TRBV4-3; d_call: TRBD2; clone_size: NA; cdr3_aa: CASSQELAGDYNEQFF; cdr3_nt: TGCGCCAGCAGCCAAGAGCTAGCGGGGGACTACAATGAGCAGTTCTTC
j_call: TRBJ2-4; v_call: TRBV11-2; d_call: NA; clone_size: many; cdr3_aa: CASSLGQRGNIQYF; cdr3_nt: TGTGCCAGCAGCTTAGGACAGAGGGGGAACATTCAGTACTTC
j_call: TRBJ2-3; v_call: TRBV14; d_call: TRBD2; clone_size: many; cdr3_aa: CASSPGLVQDTQYF; cdr3_nt: TGTGCCAGCAGCCCCGGACTAGTCCAGGATACGCAGTATTTT
j_call: TRBJ1-1; v_call: TRBV6-2/TRBV6-3; d_call: NA; clone_size: many; cdr3_aa: CASSYSGRIEAFF; cdr3_nt: TGTGCCAGCAGTTACTCGGGACGGATAGAAGCTTTCTTT
j_call: TRBJ2-6; v_call: TRBV12-3/TRBV12-4; d_call: NA; clone_size: NA; cdr3_aa: CASSRMSISGANVLTF; cdr3_nt: TGTGCCAGCAGTCGAATGAGTATCTCTGGGGCCAACGTCCTGACTTTC
j_call: TRBJ2-7; v_call: TRBV30; d_call: NA; clone_size: many; cdr3_aa: CAWSVPPSYEQYF; cdr3_nt: TGTGCCTGGAGTGTACCACCTTCCTACGAGCAGTACTTC
j_call: TRBJ2-7; v_call: TRBV4-2; d_call: NA; clone_size: NA; cdr3_aa: CASSQDLGDEQYF; cdr3_nt: TGTGCCAGCAGCCAAGATCTCGGGGACGAGCAGTACTTC
j_call: TRBJ2-7; v_call: TRBV30; d_call: NA; clone_size: many; cdr3_aa: CAWRATPEGRSGEQYF; cdr3_nt: TGTGCCTGGAGAGCGACCCCCGAGGGGAGGTCTGGCGAGCAGTACTTC
j_call: TRBJ2-1; v_call: TRBV4-2; d_call: NA; clone_size: NA; cdr3_aa: CASSQDERGVREQFF; cdr3_nt: TGTGCCAGCAGCCAAGACGAACGTGGGGTTCGGGAGCAGTTCTTC
j_call: TRBJ2-7; v_call: TRBV6-4; d_call: NA; clone_size: few; cdr3_aa: CASIPDVRGHEQYF; cdr3_nt: TGTGCCAGCATACCCGATGTTCGGGGTCACGAGCAGTACTTC
j_call: TRBJ1-1; v_call: TRBV5-5; d_call: NA; clone_size: many; cdr3_aa: CASSLSLRGETEAFF; cdr3_nt: TGTGCCAGCAGCTTGTCGTTGCGGGGGGAAACTGAAGCTTTCTTT
j_call: TRBJ2-3; v_call: TRBV4-3; d_call: TRBD2; clone_size: large; cdr3_aa: CASSQGTSGGRDTQYF; cdr3_nt: TGCGCCAGCAGCCAAGGGACTAGCGGTGGACGGGATACGCAGTATTTT
j_call: TRBJ2-3; v_call: TRBV5-1; d_call: TRBD2; clone_size: few; cdr3_aa: CASRLGLAGRRTDTQYF; cdr3_nt: TGCGCCAGCAGATTAGGACTAGCGGGGAGACGCACAGATACGCAGTATTTT
j_call: TRBJ2-7; v_call: TRBV9; d_call: TRBD2; clone_size: many; cdr3_aa: CASSARGAYEQYF; cdr3_nt: TGTGCCAGCAGCGCGCGGGGGGCCTACGAGCAGTACTTC
j_call: TRBJ2-3; v_call: TRBV7-2; d_call: NA; clone_size: many; cdr3_aa: CASSLDAGDTQYF; cdr3_nt: TGTGCCAGCAGCTTAGACGCGGGAGATACGCAGTATTTT
j_call: TRBJ1-2; v_call: TRBV29-1; d_call: NA; clone_size: NA; cdr3_aa: CSVESELSYGYTF; cdr3_nt: TGCAGCGTTGAGTCTGAGCTAAGCTATGGCTACACCTTC
j_call: TRBJ2-1; v_call: TRBV29-1; d_call: NA; clone_size: many; cdr3_aa: CSVSQAEVIYNEQFF; cdr3_nt: TGCAGCGTTTCACAAGCGGAAGTTATTTACAATGAGCAGTTCTTC
j_call: TRBJ1-5; v_call: TRBV4-1; d_call: NA; clone_size: many; cdr3_aa: CASSQEGDQPQHF; cdr3_nt: TGCGCCAGCAGCCAAGAAGGCGATCAGCCCCAGCATTTT
j_call: TRBJ2-5; v_call: TRBV7-2; d_call: TRBD2; clone_size: many; cdr3_aa: CASSLGTSRGGTQYF; cdr3_nt: TGTGCCAGCAGCTTAGGGACTAGCCGTGGTGGGACCCAGTACTTC
j_call: TRBJ2-1; v_call: TRBV5-6; d_call: NA; clone_size: many; cdr3_aa: CASSQEVRSEQFF; cdr3_nt: TGTGCCAGCAGTCAGGAGGTCCGGAGTGAGCAGTTCTTC
j_call: TRBJ2-7; v_call: TRBV3-1; d_call: NA; clone_size: few; cdr3_aa: CASSQGGTWRGPSSYEQYF; cdr3_nt: TGTGCCAGCAGCCAAGGTGGGACTTGGAGGGGTCCCAGCTCCTACGAGCAGTACTTC
j_call: TRBJ1-2; v_call: TRBV12-3/TRBV12-4; d_call: NA; clone_size: many; cdr3_aa: CASSEQGFYGYTF; cdr3_nt: TGTGCCAGCAGTGAACAGGGTTTCTATGGCTACACCTTC
j_call: TRBJ1-5; v_call: TRBV6-5; d_call: TRBD1; clone_size: few; cdr3_aa: CASSSGTEGNQPQHF; cdr3_nt: TGTGCCAGCAGTTCCGGGACAGAGGGCAATCAGCCCCAGCATTTT
j_call: TRBJ2-3; v_call: TRBV20-1; d_call: TRBD2; clone_size: many; cdr3_aa: CSSRGEGSDTQYF; cdr3_nt: TGCAGTTCCCGAGGGGAGGGCTCGGATACGCAGTATTTT
j_call: TRBJ1-3; v_call: TRBV30; d_call: TRBD1; clone_size: NA; cdr3_aa: CAWTPGGSGNTIYF; cdr3_nt: TGTGCCTGGACCCCAGGGGGCTCTGGAAACACCATATATTTT